This T cell receptor beta chain was documented in a study of cytomegalovirus exposure and HLA in healthy donors. General study findings and limits: Later work showed greater clonal expansion in HLA-associated TCR beta chains than in equally common others. Productive rates of about 87% or about 30% were seen for most TCR beta V segments in an earlier analysis.

A note on this clone: Its target is unknown.

60 Vbeta and 13 Jbeta primers were used in PCR. Using immunoSEQ multiplex PCR, the repertoire was profiled, and TCRdb retains in-frame clones only, with some absent. Its table records approximately 110,000 clones. Germline V gives CDR1 LNHDA, CDR2 SQIVND (reference sequence). V gave up 6 bases and J gave up 6 bases; unmatched junction bases: 15. This CDR3 contains 17 residues. The TCR was taken from a man aged 45-60 years in good health and CMV-seronegative. Input material: PBMCs. The J gene is TRBJ1-5, the V gene TRBV19; TRBD1 aligns across 9 bases. In nucleotides, the CDR3 is TGTGCCAGTAGACCGGGACAGGGTTTATTTAATCGTCAGCCCCAGCATTTT. Translated, it gives CASRPGQGLFNRQPQHF.